The source of this T cell receptor (beta chain) is a study of chemoradiotherapy in HPV16-positive cancers. On this clone: Its target is not known.

This table comes from immunoSEQ multiplex PCR, and its TCRdb copy is limited to in-frame clones, with some not included. The sample has 30,000 to 40,000 clones; 76% are singletons. Notes on the study in general: In HPV16-positive patients, HPV-responsive T-cell expansion tracked better recurrence-free survival. Candidate HPV-specific clones and E7-related TCR motifs grew in tumor during treatment.

The V gene end was trimmed by 5 bases and the J gene end by 5 bases; junction bases not matched to a gene: 6. CDR3 length: 14 residues. Germline values: CDR1 MNHNY, CDR2 SVGAGI (reference sequence). The TCR comes from a human donor with HPV-associated anogenital cancer. The chain links TRBV6-6 to TRBJ2-7; 10 nucleotides agree with TRBD1. The sequences come from blood, collected from a patient who underwent chemoradiotherapy. CDR3 sequence: CASSKGQGSDEQYF. In DNA form, the CDR3 reads TGTGCCAGCAGTAAGGGACAGGGGAGCGACGAGCAGTACTTC.